These 27 T cell receptor beta chains were sequenced from one sample in a study of T cell repertoires in cytomegalovirus infection. Via MiXCR, TCRdb re-called the reads, giving one row per CDR3 protein. Counted here are fewer than 650,000 distinct CDR3 sequences, 40% occurring once; the ten biggest clones make up around 50%. These receptors' antigens are unknown. Sequencing was performed on cultured PBMCs, taken from culture after CMV antigen stimulation. All receptors derive from a human donor in good health (CMV status not recorded). Some clones in this sample may be carry-over from other donors' samples.

The chain combines TRBV29-1 with TRBJ2-5; TRBD2 matches at 9 bases. The CDR3 has 13 residues. Looked up from germline, CDR1 is SQVTM and CDR2 is ANQGSEA. The junction had 5 bases not matched to a gene; V was cut back by 4 bases and J by 5 bases. The CDR3 here is CSVVRGGEETQYF. The CDR3 bases are TGCAGCGTTGTGCGGGGGGGCGAGGAGACCCAGTACTTC.

V and J are TRBV12-3 or TRBV12-4 and TRBJ2-7; D gene ambiguous. Trimming cost V 2 bases and J 7 bases, with 6 bases left between them. The CDR3 has 11 amino acids. CDR3 bases: TGTGCCAGCAGTTTACTGAAGGAGCAGTACTTC. It is translated as CASSLLKEQYF.

This clonotype appeared a few times. This chain connects TRBV12-3 or TRBV12-4 to TRBJ1-5; weak D call: TRBD1 (5 bases). Trimming took 5 bases from V and 5 from J, leaving 16 bases between them. This CDR3 spans 15 amino acids. The CDR3 loop reads CASSRGGTLDQPQHF. CDR3 nucleotides: TGTGCCAGCAGTCGGGGGGGAACACTAGATCAGCCCCAGCATTTT.

The CDR3 is CASSSMTGNHEQYF. CDR3 sequence (DNA): TGTGCCAGCAGTTCAATGACAGGGAACCACGAGCAGTACTTC. The J gene is TRBJ2-7, the V gene TRBV28; 7 bases fit TRBD1. The V gene's germline CDR1 is MDHEN and CDR2 SYDVKM. After removal of 4 bases from V and 5 bases from J, the junction contained 8 bases not matched to a gene. The CDR3 contains 14 residues. The variable domain in full, with the rest retrieved from reference TRBV28 and TRBJ2-7, is DVKVTQSSRYLVKRTGEKVFLECVQDMDHENMFWYRQDPGLGLRLIYFSYDVKMKEKGDIPEGYSVSREKKERFSLILESASTNQTSMYLCASSSMTGNHEQYFGPGTRLTVT.

The rearrangement uses TRBV5-1 and TRBJ2-2; 8 nucleotides align to TRBD1. CDR1 is SGHRS and CDR2 is YFSETQ in the germline V gene. V lost 3 bases and J lost 1; bases outside the gene matches: 11. This CDR3 has 18 amino acids. CDR3 amino acids: CASSYGPLGQGNTGELFF. The DNA of the CDR3 is TGCGCCAGCAGCTACGGACCCCTTGGACAGGGGAACACCGGGGAGCTGTTTTTT.

The chain uses TRBV6-5 and TRBJ1-3; unclear D gene. CDR1 is MNHEY, CDR2 SVGAGI, per germline. Trimming took 6 bases from V and 2 from J, leaving 8 bases between them. CDR3 length: 13 amino acids. The CDR3 nucleotides read TGTGCCAGCAGAATTACAGCTGGAAACACCATATATTTT. Its translation: CASRITAGNTIYF.

This clonotype was seen repeatedly, ten times or more. The gene calls are TRBV7-2 and TRBJ1-1; no reliable D call. Trimming removed 4 bases at V and 1 base at J, with 7 bases between. The germline V gene encodes CDR1 SGHTA and CDR2 FQGNSA. This CDR3 is 13 amino acids long. The CDR3: CASSYDANTEAFF. CDR3 sequence (DNA): TGTGCCAGCAGCTACGACGCGAACACTGAAGCTTTCTTT.

This clonotype was seen only a few times. Here the CDR3 reads CASSPGQVSTDTQYF. In DNA, the CDR3 is TGTGCCAGCAGCCCAGGACAGGTTAGCACAGATACGCAGTATTTT. The chain couples TRBV7-2 to TRBJ2-3; TRBD1 matches 7 bases. CDR3 length equals 15 residues. V was clipped by 5 bases and J by 0 bases; unmatched bases: 5. The germline CDR1 and CDR2 sequences are SGHTA and FQGNSA. The variable domain in full, completed from reference TRBV7-2 and TRBJ2-3, reads GAGVSQSPSNKVTEKGKDVELRCDPISGHTALYWYRQSLGQGLEFLIYFQGNSAPDKSGLPSDRFSAERTGGSVSTLTIQRTQQEDSAVYLCASSPGQVSTDTQYFGPGTRLTVL.

The chain recombines TRBV7-6 with TRBJ2-2; TRBD1 matches at 9 bases. The CDR3 loop spans 15 amino acids. Trimming took 4 bases from V and 4 from J; bases not matched to a gene: 4. The germline CDR1 and CDR2 sequences are SGHVS and FNYEAQ. The CDR3 sequence: CASSSGQGITGELFF. The CDR3 DNA reads TGTGCCAGCAGCTCCGGACAGGGGATCACCGGGGAGCTGTTTTTT.

This clonotype was recorded at least ten times. The gene calls are TRBV7-2 and TRBJ2-1; TRBD2 agrees at 11 bases. The germline gives CDR1 SGHTA, CDR2 FQGNSA. The CDR3 covers 19 residues. The J segment lost 0 bases and the V segment lost 1 base, leaving 8 bases of the junction unmatched. The CDR3 DNA is TGTGCCAGCAGCTTAGTACCTAGCGGGAGGTCCCGCTCCTACAATGAGCAGTTCTTC. Its translation is CASSLVPSGRSRSYNEQFF.

The V and J genes are TRBV12-3 or TRBV12-4 and TRBJ1-3, with TRBD1 matching 8 bases. J gave up 4 bases and V 5 bases, and 7 bases lay outside the gene matches. CDR3 size: 15 residues. The CDR3, as DNA: TGTGCCAGCAGTAAAGGACAGGGCGTAGGAAACACCATATATTTT. Translation: CASSKGQGVGNTIYF.

The genes are TRBV12-3 or TRBV12-4 and TRBJ2-7; TRBD2 matches 10 bases. V lost 7 bases, J lost 5 bases, and 8 bases stayed unmatched. This CDR3 spans 14 amino acids. The chain's CDR3 is CASKASGSGHEQYF. The CDR3 region has the DNA TGTGCCAGCAAGGCTAGCGGGAGCGGCCACGAGCAGTACTTC.

In this sample, this clonotype turned up once. As DNA, the CDR3 is TGTGCCAGCAGCCCTAACTGGGGGCTAGCCTACAATGAGCAGTTCTTC. As protein: CASSPNWGLAYNEQFF. The chain links TRBV11-2 to TRBJ2-1; the D gene is possibly TRBD1 (6 bases). The CDR3 has 16 amino acids. The germline gives CDR1 SGHAT, CDR2 FQNNGV. V was clipped by 5 bases and J by 2 bases, with 16 bases between them.

Comment on this clonotype: The junction differs from germline at one of its ends, possibly a read error. The chain links TRBV19 to TRBJ2-1, with TRBD2 matching over 9 bases. This CDR3 is built from 15 residues. Germline V gene sequence: CDR1 LNHDA, CDR2 SQIVND (reference sequence). CDR3 sequence: CASSRTSDHHNERFF. CDR3 DNA: TGTGCCAGTAGCCGGACTAGCGACCACCACAATGAGCGGTTCTTC.

The V and J genes are TRBV7-9 and TRBJ2-2, with 7 bases matching TRBD1. CDR1 and CDR2 (germline): SEHNR, FQNEAQ (reference sequence). V gave up 5 bases and J gave up 6 bases; unmatched junction bases: 9. The CDR3 totals 15 residues. The DNA for the CDR3 is TGTGCCAGCAGCGAGGGGTCGGGACAGTCCGGGGAGCTGTTTTTT. Translation gives CASSEGSGQSGELFF.

The J gene is TRBJ2-7, the V gene TRBV5-4, with D unresolved. From germline, CDR1 is SGHNT and CDR2 YYREEE (reference sequence). CDR3 size: 14 residues. V was cut by 1 base and J by 5 bases, with 13 bases left in between. DNA for the CDR3: TGTGCCAGCAGCTTGTTCGGCGCTTGGCACGAGCAGTACTTC. This translates into CASSLFGAWHEQYF.

This clonotype was seen a few times. J is TRBJ2-1 and V is TRBV7-2; TRBD2 agrees at 7 bases. The length of the CDR3 is 15 residues. The germline CDR1 and CDR2 sequences are SGHTA and FQGNSA. V was clipped by 2 bases and J by 8 bases; unmatched bases: 9. The CDR3 nucleotides read TGTGCCAGCAGCTTAACCAGCGGGGTCCTATATGAGCAGTTCTTC. It is translated as CASSLTSGVLYEQFF.

This clonotype was found a few times. The rearrangement uses TRBV4-1 and TRBJ1-5, with D hard to call. CDR1 and CDR2 (germline): MGHRA, YSYEKL. V lost 4 bases to trimming and J lost 4 bases, with 14 bases between them. The CDR3 covers 15 residues. CDR3 amino acids: CASSLGGRENQPQHF. CDR3 DNA sequence: TGCGCCAGCAGCCTCGGAGGGCGTGAGAATCAGCCCCAGCATTTT.

V is TRBV12-3 or TRBV12-4 and J is TRBJ2-7, with 8 bases lining up with TRBD1. V was pared by 6 bases and J by 4 bases, with 5 bases of the junction left unmatched. The CDR3 spans 13 residues. In nucleotides, the CDR3 is TGTGCCAGCAGGTATCAGGGGGCTTACGAGCAGTACTTC. It codes for CASRYQGAYEQYF.

V gene TRBV5-5 combines with J gene TRBJ2-7; TRBD1 aligns across 8 bases. The germline V gene encodes CDR1 SGHKS and CDR2 YYEKEE (reference sequence). The CDR3 covers 15 residues. V was clipped by 4 bases and J by 3 bases; unmatched bases: 9. CDR3 nucleotide sequence: TGTGCCAGCAGCAGGACAGGGATCCCCCACTACGAGCAGTACTTC. Translation gives CASSRTGIPHYEQYF.

This chain uses TRBV20-1 with TRBJ2-1; 7 nucleotides align to TRBD1. Germline-derived CDR1 and CDR2 are DFQATT and SNEGSKA (reference sequence). V was pared by 0 bases and J by 14 bases, with 10 bases of the junction left unmatched. CDR3 size: 13 residues. The CDR3 loop reads CSARDQSQGEKFF. In nucleotides, the CDR3 is TGCAGTGCTAGAGATCAGAGCCAGGGGGAGAAGTTCTTC.

This clonotype was detected only a few times. The CDR3 nucleotides are TGTGCCAGCAGCTTTCAGGTAGATAGCAATCAGCCCCAGCATTTT. Its translation is CASSFQVDSNQPQHF. The chain links TRBV7-2 to TRBJ1-5; no clear D. The CDR3 extends over 15 amino acids. Looked up from germline, CDR1 is SGHTA and CDR2 is FQGNSA. Trimming pared 3 bases from V and 0 bases from J, leaving 9 bases between.

This chain links TRBV29-1 with TRBJ2-5, with a weak D call TRBD2 (6 bases). The V end was cut by 0 bases, the J end by 4 bases, with 12 bases between. This CDR3 comprises 14 residues. Germline V CDR1 and CDR2: SQVTM, ANQGSEA. The CDR3 nucleotides are TGCAGCGTTGAAGATGGAACCGGGGGAGAGACCCAGTACTTC. It codes for CSVEDGTGGETQYF.

The chain combines TRBV27 with TRBJ2-4; no firm D call. V gave up 8 bases and J gave up 0 bases, with 5 bases separating them. CDR3 length: 12 residues. CDR1 is MNHEY and CDR2 is SMNVEV in the germline V gene (reference sequence). The CDR3 loop reads CASPLAKNIQYF. CDR3 DNA: TGTGCCAGCCCGTTAGCCAAAAACATTCAGTACTTC.

In its sample, this clonotype was seen many times. An end of the junction differs from the germline gene, which may be a read error. The CDR3 here is CASSLAGQYIEQFF. In DNA, the CDR3 is TGTGCCAGCAGCTTGGCGGGACAATACATTGAGCAGTTCTTC. This rearrangement joins TRBV7-6 to TRBJ2-1; D assignment may be TRBD1 or TRBD2 (6 bases each). This CDR3 contains 14 residues. Germline CDR1 and CDR2: SGHVS and FNYEAQ. Full variable domain (outside the CDR3, taken from reference TRBV7-6 and TRBJ2-1): GAGVSQSPRYKVTKRGQDVALRCDPISGHVSLYWYRQALGQGPEFLTYFNYEAQQDKSGLPNDRFSAERPEGSISTLTIQRTEQRDSAMYRCASSLAGQYIEQFFGPGTRLTVL.

This rearrangement joins TRBV7-9 to TRBJ2-1; D is perhaps TRBD1 or TRBD2 (5 bases each). The V gene's germline CDR1 is SEHNR and CDR2 FQNEAQ (reference sequence). The CDR3 covers 11 residues. CDR3 residues: CAREGPRSLFF. The CDR3 DNA reads TGTGCTCGAGAGGGGCCTAGGTCATTGTTCTTC.

This clonotype was observed a few times. V usage is TRBV7-2 and J usage is TRBJ2-7; 14 bases map to TRBD2. V lost 3 bases and J lost 0; bases outside the gene matches: 4. The CDR3 has 17 residues. Germline V lookup: CDR1 SGHTA, CDR2 FQGNSA. The chain's CDR3 is CASSFRTSGGFSYEQYF. DNA for the CDR3: TGTGCCAGCAGCTTCCGGACTAGCGGGGGGTTCTCCTACGAGCAGTACTTC. The whole variable domain, filled in from reference TRBV7-2 and TRBJ2-7, reads GAGVSQSPSNKVTEKGKDVELRCDPISGHTALYWYRQSLGQGLEFLIYFQGNSAPDKSGLPSDRFSAERTGGSVSTLTIQRTQQEDSAVYLCASSFRTSGGFSYEQYFGPGTRLTVT.